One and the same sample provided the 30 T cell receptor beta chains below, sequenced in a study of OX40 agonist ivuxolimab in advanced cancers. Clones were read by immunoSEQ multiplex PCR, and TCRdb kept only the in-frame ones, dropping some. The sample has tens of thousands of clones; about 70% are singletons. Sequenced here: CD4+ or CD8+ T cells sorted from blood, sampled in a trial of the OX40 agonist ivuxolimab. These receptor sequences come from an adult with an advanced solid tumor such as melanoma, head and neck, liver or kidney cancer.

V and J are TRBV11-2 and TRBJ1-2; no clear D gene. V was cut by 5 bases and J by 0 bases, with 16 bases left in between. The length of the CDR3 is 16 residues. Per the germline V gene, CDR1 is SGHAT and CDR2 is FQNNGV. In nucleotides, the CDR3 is TGTGCCAGCAGCCAACCTCCCGGCTCAGCTAACTATGGCTACACCTTC. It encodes CASSQPPGSANYGYTF. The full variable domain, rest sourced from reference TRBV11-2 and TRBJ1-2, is EAGVAQSPRYKIIEKRQSVAFWCNPISGHATLYWYQQILGQGPKLLIQFQNNGVVDDSQLPKDRFSAERLKGVDSTLKIQPAKLEDSAVYLCASSQPPGSANYGYTFGSGTRLTVV.

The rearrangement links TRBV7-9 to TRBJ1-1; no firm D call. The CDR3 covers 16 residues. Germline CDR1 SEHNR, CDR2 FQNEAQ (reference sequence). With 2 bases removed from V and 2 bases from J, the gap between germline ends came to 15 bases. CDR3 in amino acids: CASSLTPQPVNTEAFF. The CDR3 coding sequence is TGTGCCAGCAGCTTAACCCCACAGCCAGTTAACACTGAAGCTTTCTTT.

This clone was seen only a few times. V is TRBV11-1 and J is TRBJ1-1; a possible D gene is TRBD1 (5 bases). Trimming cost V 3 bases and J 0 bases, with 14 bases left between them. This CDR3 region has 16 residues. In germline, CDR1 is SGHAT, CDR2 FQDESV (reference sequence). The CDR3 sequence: CASSLGRVPMNTEAFF. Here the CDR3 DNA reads TGTGCCAGCAGCTTGGGCAGGGTCCCTATGAACACTGAAGCTTTCTTT.

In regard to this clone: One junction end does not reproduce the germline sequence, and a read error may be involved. In nucleotides, the CDR3 is TGTGCCAGCAGTGCGGGACAGGGGGCGGTGCACTTC. It specifies CASSAGQGAVHF. The chain combines TRBV2 with TRBJ2-4; 12 bases match TRBD1. Germline V gene sequence: CDR1 SNHLY, CDR2 FYNNEI. There are 12 residues in the CDR3.

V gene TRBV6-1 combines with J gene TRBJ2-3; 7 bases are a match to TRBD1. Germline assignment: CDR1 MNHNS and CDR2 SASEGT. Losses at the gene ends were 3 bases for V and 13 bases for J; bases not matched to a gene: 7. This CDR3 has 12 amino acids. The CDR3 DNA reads TGTGCCAGCAGTGAGAGAAGGGGGCTGGAGTATTTT. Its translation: CASSERRGLEYF.

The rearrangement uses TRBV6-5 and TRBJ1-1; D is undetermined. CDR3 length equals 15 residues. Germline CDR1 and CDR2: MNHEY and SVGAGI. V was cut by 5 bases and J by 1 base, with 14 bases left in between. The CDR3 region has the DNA TGTGCCAGCAGTAAAGGATACCACCCGAACACTGAAGCTTTCTTT. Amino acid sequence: CASSKGYHPNTEAFF.

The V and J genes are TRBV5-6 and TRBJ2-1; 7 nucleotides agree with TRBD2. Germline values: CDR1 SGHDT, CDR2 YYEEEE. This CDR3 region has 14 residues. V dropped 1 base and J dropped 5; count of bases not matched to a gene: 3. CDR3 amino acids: CASSLYGGNNEQFF. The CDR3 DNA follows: TGTGCCAGCAGCTTGTACGGGGGGAACAATGAGCAGTTCTTC.

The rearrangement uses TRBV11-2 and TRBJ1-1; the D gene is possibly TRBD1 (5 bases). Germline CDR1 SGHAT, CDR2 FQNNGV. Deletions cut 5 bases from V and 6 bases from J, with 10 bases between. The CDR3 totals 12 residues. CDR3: CASSLWGSEAFF. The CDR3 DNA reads TGTGCCAGCAGCCTATGGGGCTCTGAAGCTTTCTTT.

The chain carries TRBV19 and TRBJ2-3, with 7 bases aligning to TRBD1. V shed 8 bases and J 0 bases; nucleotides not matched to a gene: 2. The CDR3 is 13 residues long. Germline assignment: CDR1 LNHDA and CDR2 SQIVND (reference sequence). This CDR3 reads CASGTDSTDTQYF. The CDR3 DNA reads TGTGCCAGTGGGACAGACAGCACAGATACGCAGTATTTT. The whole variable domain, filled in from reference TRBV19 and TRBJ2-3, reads DGGITQSPKYLFRKEGQNVTLSCEQNLNHDAMYWYRQDPGQGLRLIYYSQIVNDFQKGDIAEGYSVSREKKESFPLTVTSAQKNPTAFYLCASGTDSTDTQYFGPGTRLTVL.

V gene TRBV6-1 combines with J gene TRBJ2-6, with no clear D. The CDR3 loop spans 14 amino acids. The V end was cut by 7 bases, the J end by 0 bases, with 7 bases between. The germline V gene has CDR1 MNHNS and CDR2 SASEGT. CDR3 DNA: TGTGCCAGCATCACAATCTCTGGGGCCAACGTCCTGACTTTC. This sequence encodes CASITISGANVLTF.

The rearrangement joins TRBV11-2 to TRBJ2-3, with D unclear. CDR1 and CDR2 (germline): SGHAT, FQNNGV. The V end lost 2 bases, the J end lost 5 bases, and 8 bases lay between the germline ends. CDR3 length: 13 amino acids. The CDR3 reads CASSLLMQDTQYF. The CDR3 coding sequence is TGTGCCAGCAGCTTATTAATGCAAGATACGCAGTATTTT.

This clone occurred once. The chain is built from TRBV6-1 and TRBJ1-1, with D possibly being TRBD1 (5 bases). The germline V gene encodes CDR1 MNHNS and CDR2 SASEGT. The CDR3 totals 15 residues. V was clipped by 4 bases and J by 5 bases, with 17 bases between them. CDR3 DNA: TGTGCCAGCAGTGCCAGGCAGGGCAAAGGGACTGAAGCTTTCTTT. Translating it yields CASSARQGKGTEAFF.

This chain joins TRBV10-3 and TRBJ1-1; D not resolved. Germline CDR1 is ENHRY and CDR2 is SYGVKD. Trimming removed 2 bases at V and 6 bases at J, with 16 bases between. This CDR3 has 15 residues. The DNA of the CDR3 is TGTGCCATCAGTGAGAGGGCTGACATGTACGCTGAAGCTTTCTTT. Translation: CAISERADMYAEAFF.

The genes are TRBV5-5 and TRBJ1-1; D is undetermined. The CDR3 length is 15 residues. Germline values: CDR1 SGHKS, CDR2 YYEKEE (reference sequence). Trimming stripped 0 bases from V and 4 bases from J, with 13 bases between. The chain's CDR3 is CASSLEGGRATEAFF. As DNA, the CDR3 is TGTGCCAGCAGCTTGGAGGGAGGCCGGGCCACTGAAGCTTTCTTT.

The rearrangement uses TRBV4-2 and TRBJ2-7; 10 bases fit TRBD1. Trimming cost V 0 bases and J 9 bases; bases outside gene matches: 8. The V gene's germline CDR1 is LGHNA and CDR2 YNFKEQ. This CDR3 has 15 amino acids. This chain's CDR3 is CASSQDTGTGAWQYF. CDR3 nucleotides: TGTGCCAGCAGCCAAGATACCGGGACAGGGGCTTGGCAGTACTTC.

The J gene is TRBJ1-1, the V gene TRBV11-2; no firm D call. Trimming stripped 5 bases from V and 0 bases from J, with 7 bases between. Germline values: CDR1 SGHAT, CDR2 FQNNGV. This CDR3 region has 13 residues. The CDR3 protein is CASSPRVNTEAFF. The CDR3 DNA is TGTGCCAGCAGCCCTCGGGTGAACACTGAAGCTTTCTTT.

CDR3 bases: TGTGCCAGCAGCCTAGGGACAGAGAGCAATCAGCCCCAGCATTTT. This gives the protein CASSLGTESNQPQHF. V gene TRBV11-1 combines with J gene TRBJ1-5, with 7 bases fitting TRBD1. J gave up 1 base and V 5 bases, and 5 bases lay outside the gene matches. CDR3 length: 15 amino acids. CDR1 SGHAT and CDR2 FQDESV come from the germline V gene (reference sequence).

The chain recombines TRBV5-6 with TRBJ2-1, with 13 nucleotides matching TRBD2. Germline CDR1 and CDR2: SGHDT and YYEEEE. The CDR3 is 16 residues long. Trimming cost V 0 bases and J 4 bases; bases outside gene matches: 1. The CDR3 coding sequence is TGTGCCAGCAGCTTGGGGACTAGCGGGGGATACAATGAGCAGTTCTTC. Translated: CASSLGTSGGYNEQFF.

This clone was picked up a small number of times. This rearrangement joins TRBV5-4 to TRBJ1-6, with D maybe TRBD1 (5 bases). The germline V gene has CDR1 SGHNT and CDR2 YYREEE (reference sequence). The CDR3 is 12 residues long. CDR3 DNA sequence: TGTGCTACCGGGGCTTGGAATTCACCCCTCCACTTT. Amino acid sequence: CATGAWNSPLHF.

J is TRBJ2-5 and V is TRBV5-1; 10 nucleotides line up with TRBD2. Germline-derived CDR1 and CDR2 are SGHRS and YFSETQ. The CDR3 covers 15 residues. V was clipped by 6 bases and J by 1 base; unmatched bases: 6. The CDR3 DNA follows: TGCGCCAGCACCGGACTAGCGGCCCCCCAAGAGACCCAGTACTTC. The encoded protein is CASTGLAAPQETQYF.

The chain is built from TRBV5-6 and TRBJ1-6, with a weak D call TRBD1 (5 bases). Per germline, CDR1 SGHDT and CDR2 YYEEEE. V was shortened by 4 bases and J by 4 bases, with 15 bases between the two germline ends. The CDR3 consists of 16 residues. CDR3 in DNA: TGTGCCAGCAGCACAACCGACAGTCCTTATAATTCACCCCTCCACTTT. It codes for CASSTTDSPYNSPLHF.

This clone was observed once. CDR3 nucleotide sequence: TGTGCCAGCAGTGTCTCTCCGGGCCCTCCTAACACTGAAGCTTTCTTT. This gives the protein CASSVSPGPPNTEAFF. V is TRBV2 and J is TRBJ1-1; unclear D gene. Deletions cut 4 bases from V and 2 bases from J, with 17 bases between. Germline-derived CDR1 and CDR2 are SNHLY and FYNNEI. The CDR3 is made up of 16 amino acids.

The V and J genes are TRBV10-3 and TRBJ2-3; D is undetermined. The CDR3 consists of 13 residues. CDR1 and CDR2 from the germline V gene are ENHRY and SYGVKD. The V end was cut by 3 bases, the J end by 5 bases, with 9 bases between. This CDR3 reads CAISERVEDTQYF. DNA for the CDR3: TGTGCCATCAGTGAACGGGTGGAAGATACGCAGTATTTT.

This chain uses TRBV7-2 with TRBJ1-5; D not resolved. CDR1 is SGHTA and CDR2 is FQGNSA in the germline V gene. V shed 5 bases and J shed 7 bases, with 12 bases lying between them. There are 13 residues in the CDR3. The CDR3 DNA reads TGTGCCAGCAGCCGTACAACGGGCCAGCCCCAGCATTTT. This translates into CASSRTTGQPQHF.

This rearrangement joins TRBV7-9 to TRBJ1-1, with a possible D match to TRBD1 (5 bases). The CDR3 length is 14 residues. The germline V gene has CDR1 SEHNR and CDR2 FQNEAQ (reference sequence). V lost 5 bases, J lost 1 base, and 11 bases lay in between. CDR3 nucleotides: TGTGCCAGCAGCCGCCCGGGGGGGAACACTGAAGCTTTCTTT. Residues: CASSRPGGNTEAFF. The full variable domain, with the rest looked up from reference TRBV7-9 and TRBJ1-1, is DTGVSQNPRHKITKRGQNVTFRCDPISEHNRLYWYRQTLGQGPEFLTYFQNEAQLEKSRLLSDRFSAERPKGSFSTLEIQRTEQGDSAMYLCASSRPGGNTEAFFGQGTRLTVV.

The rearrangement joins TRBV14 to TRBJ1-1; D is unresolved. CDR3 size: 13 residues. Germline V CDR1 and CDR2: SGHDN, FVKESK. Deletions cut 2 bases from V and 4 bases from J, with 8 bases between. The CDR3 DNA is TGTGCCAGCAGCCAAAGTCAGCTCACTGAAGCTTTCTTT. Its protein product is CASSQSQLTEAFF.

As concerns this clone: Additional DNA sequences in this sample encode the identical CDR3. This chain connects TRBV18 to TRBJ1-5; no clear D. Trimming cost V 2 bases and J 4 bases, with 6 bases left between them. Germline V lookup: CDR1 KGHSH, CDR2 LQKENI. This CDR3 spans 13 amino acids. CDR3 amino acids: CASSPTENQPQHF. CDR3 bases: TGTGCCAGCTCACCAACAGAGAATCAGCCCCAGCATTTT. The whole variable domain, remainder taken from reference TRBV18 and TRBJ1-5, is NAGVMQNPRHLVRRRGQEARLRCSPMKGHSHVYWYRQLPEEGLKFMVYLQKENIIDESGMPKERFSAEFPKEGPSILRIQQVVRGDSAAYFCASSPTENQPQHFGDGTRLSIL.

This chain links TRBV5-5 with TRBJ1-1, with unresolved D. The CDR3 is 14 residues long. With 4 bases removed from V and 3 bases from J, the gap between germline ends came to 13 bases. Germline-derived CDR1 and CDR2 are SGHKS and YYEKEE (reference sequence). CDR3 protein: CASSLRIGDTEAFF. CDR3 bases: TGTGCCAGCAGCCTCAGGATTGGGGACACTGAAGCTTTCTTT.

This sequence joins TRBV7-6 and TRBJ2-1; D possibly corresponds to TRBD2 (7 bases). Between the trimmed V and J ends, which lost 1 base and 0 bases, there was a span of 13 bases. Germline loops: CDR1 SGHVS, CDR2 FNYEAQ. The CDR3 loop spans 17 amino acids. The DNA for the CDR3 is TGTGCCAGCAGCTTAGGGGCGGGGGCCATCTCCTACAATGAGCAGTTCTTC. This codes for CASSLGAGAISYNEQFF.

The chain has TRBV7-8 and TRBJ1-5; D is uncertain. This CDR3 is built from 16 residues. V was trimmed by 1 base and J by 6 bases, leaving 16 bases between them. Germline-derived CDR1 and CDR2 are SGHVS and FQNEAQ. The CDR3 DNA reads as TGTGCCAGCAGCTTAGACGACCAGCTAGCAGGTCAGCCCCAGCATTTT. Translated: CASSLDDQLAGQPQHF.